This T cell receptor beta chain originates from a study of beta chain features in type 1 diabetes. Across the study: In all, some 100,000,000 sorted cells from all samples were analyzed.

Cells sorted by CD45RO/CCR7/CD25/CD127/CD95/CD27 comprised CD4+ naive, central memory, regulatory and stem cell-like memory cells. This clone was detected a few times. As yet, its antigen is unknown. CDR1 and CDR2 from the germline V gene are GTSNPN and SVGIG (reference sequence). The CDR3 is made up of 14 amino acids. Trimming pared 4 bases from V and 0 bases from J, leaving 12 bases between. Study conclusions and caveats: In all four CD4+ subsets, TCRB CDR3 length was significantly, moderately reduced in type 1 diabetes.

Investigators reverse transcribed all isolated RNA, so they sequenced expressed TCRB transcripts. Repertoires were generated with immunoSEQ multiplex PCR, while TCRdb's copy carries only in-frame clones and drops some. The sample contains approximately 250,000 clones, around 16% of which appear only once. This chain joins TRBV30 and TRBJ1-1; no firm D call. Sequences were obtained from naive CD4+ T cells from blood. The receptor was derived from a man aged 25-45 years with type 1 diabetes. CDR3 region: CAWITETMNTEAFF. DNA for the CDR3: TGTGCCTGGATAACGGAGACCATGAACACTGAAGCTTTCTTT.